This TCR beta chain was observed in a study of graft-versus-host responses after intestinal transplantation. This CDR3 region has 18 residues. From germline, CDR1 is MGHRA and CDR2 YSYEKL. V shed 4 bases, J shed 4 bases, and the junction held 14 bases outside the gene matches. Study results and caveats: Some GvH clones were seen earlier in gut or blood, suggesting intestinal origin. Early declines in HvG clones that occurred post-transplant were associated with peak circulating GvH clone levels.

The assay was immunoSEQ multiplex PCR, and TCRdb's table has in-frame clones only and misses some. The data contain 50,000 to 75,000 clones, 90% to 95% of them singletons. For this clone: Its specificity is not known.

The V and J genes are TRBV4-1 and TRBJ2-2; 8 bases agree with TRBD1. This receptor was taken from a human donor who was the organ donor for an intestinal transplant. The sample in question was unstimulated CD4+ T cells sorted from spleen or lymph node cells, obtained before transplant. Here the CDR3 DNA reads TGCGCCAGCAGCCTCCAATTAGCACGAACAGGGGGCACCGGGGAGCTGTTTTTT. Its translation is CASSLQLARTGGTGELFF.